The clone carrying this T cell receptor beta chain occurred once. The antigen remains undetermined. The data are from a study of cytomegalovirus exposure and HLA in healthy donors. Broader study findings: Some V segments, including TRBV6-2 and TRBV6-3, were excluded as indistinguishable. A few CMV-associated chains proved CMV antigen-specific in vitro. Researchers reported in a later analysis that a missense DCLRE1C variant was tied to TCR beta V- and J-gene trimming.

The length of the CDR3 is 15 residues. Germline V lookup: CDR1 MGHRA, CDR2 YSYEKL. Trimming pared 1 base from V and 4 bases from J, leaving 10 bases between. The primer mix had 60 Vbeta and 13 Jbeta primers. The assay was immunoSEQ multiplex PCR, and TCRdb's table has in-frame clones only and misses some. The sample contains 100,000 to 120,000 clones, approximately 69% of which appear only once. This TCR was recovered from a woman between 40 and 55 years old in good health and CMV-seropositive. Sequenced sample: PBMCs. The J gene is TRBJ1-4, the V gene TRBV4-1; D unresolved. This CDR3 is CASSQVSRVNEKLFF. CDR3 nucleotide sequence: TGCGCCAGCAGCCAAGTCTCGAGGGTTAATGAAAAACTGTTTTTT.